Below, 6 T cell receptor beta chains from the same sample are listed, as sequenced in a study of cytomegalovirus exposure and HLA in healthy donors. The PCR employed 60 Vbeta primers together with 13 Jbeta primers. TCRdb's copy holds only in-frame clones and misses some; the assay was immunoSEQ multiplex PCR. The profile shows tens of thousands of clones, approximately 77% of them singletons. The sequenced sample consisted of PBMCs. Receptors were obtained from a woman aged 40 to 50 in good health and CMV-seropositive.

About this clone: One end of the junction does not line up with germline, which may come from a read error. The chain couples TRBV28 to TRBJ2-7; possibly TRBD1 for D (6 bases). Germline V gene lookup returns CDR1 MDHEN and CDR2 SYDVKM. The CDR3 has 12 amino acids. The CDR3 loop reads CATQGLEYEQYF. Here the CDR3 DNA reads TGCGCAACTCAGGGGCTTGAATACGAGCAGTACTTC.

The chain carries TRBV6-6 and TRBJ2-1, with 12 bases fitting TRBD2. The V gene end was trimmed by 4 bases and the J gene end by 5 bases; junction bases not matched to a gene: 3. Germline V gene lookup returns CDR1 MNHNY and CDR2 SVGAGI (reference sequence). The CDR3 contains 15 residues. The chain's CDR3 is CASSSRTSGNNEQFF. In DNA, the CDR3 is TGTGCCAGCAGTTCCCGGACTAGCGGGAACAATGAGCAGTTCTTC.

The chain carries TRBV6-5 and TRBJ2-1; D may be TRBD2 (6 bases). Germline V gene data show CDR1 as MNHEY and CDR2 as SVGAGI. The CDR3 spans 16 residues. The V end lost 0 bases, the J end lost 2 bases, and 11 bases lay between the germline ends. This CDR3 reads CASSYSVGEAYNEQFF. The CDR3 coding sequence is TGTGCCAGCAGTTACTCCGTAGGGGAGGCCTACAATGAGCAGTTCTTC.

This clone has a handful of counts. This rearrangement joins TRBV7-2 to TRBJ1-2, with unresolved D. The V gene's germline CDR1 is SGHTA and CDR2 FQGNSA. This CDR3 comprises 15 residues. The germline V and J ends were trimmed by 0 bases and 8 bases, with 16 bases remaining between them. The CDR3 loop reads CASSLAMQSPGGYTF. CDR3 coding DNA: TGTGCCAGCAGCTTAGCGATGCAGTCCCCGGGAGGCTACACCTTC.

This rearrangement joins TRBV2 to TRBJ1-4, with D uncertain. The CDR3 has 13 amino acids. Trimming removed 8 bases at V and 8 bases at J, with 15 bases between. Per the germline V gene, CDR1 is SNHLY and CDR2 is FYNNEI. CDR3 coding DNA: TGTGCCAGCCTCTGGGGAGAGAAAGAAAAACTGTTTTTT. Encoded protein: CASLWGEKEKLFF.

The chain employs TRBV5-1 and TRBJ2-5; 12 bases are shared with TRBD2. The trim removed 1 base at V and 5 bases at J, leaving 6 bases unmatched. Germline CDR1 SGHRS, CDR2 YFSETQ. This CDR3 comprises 16 residues. The CDR3 DNA reads as TGCGCCAGCAGCTTGCGACTAGCGGGAGTGGGGGAGACCCAGTACTTC. It translates to CASSLRLAGVGETQYF.